Listed here are 17 T cell receptor beta chains from one sample, sequenced in a study of shared clonotypes between healthy human individuals. Profiling relied on immunoSEQ multiplex PCR, and the TCRdb table lists in-frame clones only, not all of them. The sample has millions of clones, roughly nine tenths seen once. Sequencing was carried out using naive CD4+ T cells sorted from blood. Described subset: CD45RA+ positively selected. The receptors stem from a man in his late teens or twenties in good health.

A single count supports this clone. The genes are TRBV27 and TRBJ1-2, with D perhaps matching TRBD1 (5 bases). This CDR3 is built from 14 residues. V was shortened by 3 bases and J by 4 bases, with 12 bases between the two germline ends. The germline V gene encodes CDR1 MNHEY and CDR2 SMNVEV (reference sequence). The CDR3 is CASSFGGGIYGYTF. CDR3 DNA: TGTGCCAGCAGTTTTGGGGGGGGTATCTATGGCTACACCTTC.

CDR3 sequence: CAWSWAAMNTEAFF. Written as DNA, the CDR3 is TGTGCCTGGAGTTGGGCCGCCATGAACACTGAAGCTTTCTTT. The chain links TRBV30 to TRBJ1-1; no reliable D call. Germline V CDR1 and CDR2: GTSNPN, SVGIG (reference sequence). Trimming pared 2 bases from V and 0 bases from J, leaving 10 bases between. This CDR3 region has 14 residues. The full variable domain, in which reference TRBV30 and TRBJ1-1 provide the parts outside the CDR3, is SQTIHQWPATLVQPVGSPLSLECTVEGTSNPNLYWYRQAAGRGLQLLFYSVGIGQISSEVPQNLSASRPQDRQFILSSKKLLLSDSGFYLCAWSWAAMNTEAFFGQGTRLTVV.

As to this clone: This same CDR3 is encoded by further DNA sequences in the sample. V is TRBV5-1 and J is TRBJ2-2; 7 nucleotides align to TRBD1. CDR3 length: 14 residues. Looked up from germline, CDR1 is SGHRS and CDR2 is YFSETQ. Trimming cost V 4 bases and J 1 base; bases outside gene matches: 1. The CDR3 sequence: CASSPGGNTGELFF. In DNA form, the CDR3 reads TGCGCCAGCAGCCCAGGGGGGAACACCGGGGAGCTGTTTTTT.

This clone came up once. This chain connects TRBV25-1 to TRBJ1-2, with a tentative D call TRBD1 (6 bases). Germline loops: CDR1 MGHDK, CDR2 SYGVNS. Trimming took off 4 bases at V and 4 bases at J, with 13 bases between the two ends. This CDR3 is built from 14 residues. CDR3 amino acids: CASSGSGAGYGYTF. In nucleotides, the CDR3 is TGTGCCAGCAGTGGTTCAGGGGCAGGCTATGGCTACACCTTC.

The chain uses TRBV19 and TRBJ2-1; D perhaps matches TRBD1 (5 bases). From germline, CDR1 is LNHDA and CDR2 SQIVND (reference sequence). Trimming took 7 bases from V and 5 from J, leaving 9 bases between them. CDR3 length: 12 residues. The CDR3 sequence is CASMGQNNEQFF. As DNA, the CDR3 is TGTGCCAGTATGGGGCAGAACAATGAGCAGTTCTTC.

The chain couples TRBV5-6 to TRBJ2-7; the match to TRBD2 covers 8 bases. The germline V gene has CDR1 SGHDT and CDR2 YYEEEE. After removal of 0 bases from V and 3 bases from J, the junction contained 5 bases not matched to a gene. This CDR3 is 15 amino acids long. This CDR3 reads CASSLGFSGVYEQYF. As DNA, the CDR3 is TGTGCCAGCAGCTTGGGATTTAGCGGGGTCTACGAGCAGTACTTC.

V and J are TRBV25-1 and TRBJ2-5; D is ambiguous. The CDR3 totals 13 residues. Germline V lookup: CDR1 MGHDK, CDR2 SYGVNS. V dropped 0 bases and J dropped 5 bases, with 7 bases sitting between them. CDR3 in amino acids: CASSEYNAETQYF. In DNA form, the CDR3 reads TGTGCCAGCAGTGAATATAATGCGGAGACCCAGTACTTC.

The genes are TRBV18 and TRBJ2-3; D not certain. Germline CDR1 KGHSH, CDR2 LQKENI. Trimming took 3 bases from V and 1 from J, leaving 14 bases between them. The CDR3 runs 16 residues. The CDR3 sequence: CASSPEEVIGTDTQYF. The CDR3 nucleotides are TGTGCCAGCTCACCCGAAGAGGTGATTGGCACAGATACGCAGTATTTT.

This rearrangement joins TRBV19 to TRBJ1-2; tentatively, D is TRBD1 (5 bases). The germline CDR1 and CDR2 sequences are LNHDA and SQIVND (reference sequence). This CDR3 has 14 amino acids. V was pared by 5 bases and J by 10 bases, with 20 bases between. CDR3 DNA sequence: TGTGCCAGTAGTCCCCCAGGGCATGGCGTTGCCTACACCTTC. It encodes CASSPPGHGVAYTF. Supplemented by reference TRBV19 and TRBJ1-2, the full variable domain reads DGGITQSPKYLFRKEGQNVTLSCEQNLNHDAMYWYRQDPGQGLRLIYYSQIVNDFQKGDIAEGYSVSREKKESFPLTVTSAQKNPTAFYLCASSPPGHGVAYTFGSGTRLTVV.

Here the CDR3 reads CASSQDGTDFYEQYF. CDR3 sequence (DNA): TGCGCCAGCAGCCAAGACGGGACGGACTTTTACGAGCAGTACTTC. This chain joins TRBV4-1 and TRBJ2-7; the D gene could be TRBD1 or TRBD2 (5 bases each). The CDR3 is 15 residues long. CDR1 MGHRA and CDR2 YSYEKL come from the germline V gene. The V and J ends lost 0 bases and 4 bases respectively, with 13 bases between them.

The J gene is TRBJ1-2, the V gene TRBV4-3; D is ambiguous. The V gene lost 0 bases and the J gene lost 8 bases, with 16 bases spanning the gap. The germline gives CDR1 LGHNA, CDR2 YSLEER. The CDR3 length is 15 residues. CDR3 nucleotides: TGCGCCAGCAGCCAAGAAGTGGCCGAGGTGGGAGGCTACACCTTC. This encodes CASSQEVAEVGGYTF.

The chain has TRBV25-1 and TRBJ1-6; TRBD1 matches at 9 bases. Germline values: CDR1 MGHDK, CDR2 SYGVNS. The CDR3 totals 15 residues. Unmatched junction bases numbered 7, after V lost 4 bases and J lost 9 bases. CDR3 DNA sequence: TGTGCCAGCAGTGCGCCGGGACAGGGATCTTCACCCCTCCACTTT. Translation gives CASSAPGQGSSPLHF.

The chain combines TRBV28 with TRBJ2-1, with D unclear. CDR3 size: 11 residues. Trimming cost V 5 bases and J 8 bases, with 7 bases left between them. Germline lookup yields CDR1 MDHEN and CDR2 SYDVKM. The CDR3 DNA is TGTGCCAGCAGTGGTTTATATGAGCAGTTCTTC. It encodes CASSGLYEQFF.

The V call is TRBV30, the J call TRBJ1-5, with a weak D call TRBD1 (5 bases). The CDR3 consists of 12 residues. Germline CDR1 reads GTSNPN; CDR2 reads SVGIG (reference sequence). Trimming took 1 base from V and 6 from J, leaving 7 bases between them. Written as DNA, the CDR3 is TGTGCCTGGAGTGGGGGGAGTCAGCCCCAGCATTTT. It yields the protein CAWSGGSQPQHF. Drawing the rest from reference TRBV30 and TRBJ1-5, the complete variable domain is SQTIHQWPATLVQPVGSPLSLECTVEGTSNPNLYWYRQAAGRGLQLLFYSVGIGQISSEVPQNLSASRPQDRQFILSSKKLLLSDSGFYLCAWSGGSQPQHFGDGTRLSIL.

The CDR3 DNA reads TGTGCCAGTAGTACAGGAGACCCGAACACTGAAGCTTTCTTT. It translates to CASSTGDPNTEAFF. The chain has TRBV19 and TRBJ1-1; D not resolved. Per germline, CDR1 LNHDA and CDR2 SQIVND (reference sequence). The CDR3 is 14 residues long. V shed 4 bases and J shed 1 base, with 10 bases lying between them.

Notes on this clone: Other DNA variants within this sample encode the same CDR3. The chain recombines TRBV9 with TRBJ2-2, with TRBD2 identical over 7 bases. The CDR3 length is 16 residues. Germline-derived CDR1 and CDR2 are SGDLS and YYNGEE. With V trimmed by 0 bases and J by 2 bases, 4 bases remained unmatched. CDR3 DNA sequence: TGTGCCAGCAGCGTAGACCCGGGGGGTAACACCGGGGAGCTGTTTTTT. Protein product: CASSVDPGGNTGELFF. The variable domain in full, with the rest retrieved from reference TRBV9 and TRBJ2-2, is DSGVTQTPKHLITATGQRVTLRCSPRSGDLSVYWYQQSLDQGLQFLIQYYNGEERAKGNILERFSAQQFPDLHSELNLSSLELGDSALYFCASSVDPGGNTGELFFGEGSRLTVL.

CDR3 loop: CASSLLFGGNQPQHF. The DNA of the CDR3 is TGTGCCAGCAGCTTATTGTTCGGGGGCAATCAGCCCCAGCATTTT. The chain has TRBV7-2 and TRBJ1-5, with D unresolved. Trimming cost V 2 bases and J 2 bases, with 10 bases left between them. CDR3 length: 15 amino acids. Per the germline V gene, CDR1 is SGHTA and CDR2 is FQGNSA.